This record looks at one TCR beta chain sequence and its context. V was pared by 0 bases and J by 7 bases, with 16 bases between. The CDR3 has 15 residues. Per the germline V gene, CDR1 is SGHRS and CDR2 is YFSETQ. This sample was taken from a study of cytomegalovirus exposure and HLA in healthy donors. PCR primers comprised 60 Vbeta and 13 Jbeta primers. Assay used: immunoSEQ multiplex PCR; TCRdb lists only in-frame clones, some missing. The data show about 120,000 clones, with around 80% seen just once and 2% to 3% held by the top ten. The origin of this receptor is a female donor in good health and CMV-seronegative. The chain links TRBV5-1 to TRBJ1-2; D perhaps matches TRBD1 (5 bases). Source material: PBMCs. The chain's CDR3 is CASSLAAGGDLGYTF. The DNA for the CDR3 is TGCGCCAGCAGCTTGGCCGCGGGAGGGGACCTTGGCTACACCTTC.